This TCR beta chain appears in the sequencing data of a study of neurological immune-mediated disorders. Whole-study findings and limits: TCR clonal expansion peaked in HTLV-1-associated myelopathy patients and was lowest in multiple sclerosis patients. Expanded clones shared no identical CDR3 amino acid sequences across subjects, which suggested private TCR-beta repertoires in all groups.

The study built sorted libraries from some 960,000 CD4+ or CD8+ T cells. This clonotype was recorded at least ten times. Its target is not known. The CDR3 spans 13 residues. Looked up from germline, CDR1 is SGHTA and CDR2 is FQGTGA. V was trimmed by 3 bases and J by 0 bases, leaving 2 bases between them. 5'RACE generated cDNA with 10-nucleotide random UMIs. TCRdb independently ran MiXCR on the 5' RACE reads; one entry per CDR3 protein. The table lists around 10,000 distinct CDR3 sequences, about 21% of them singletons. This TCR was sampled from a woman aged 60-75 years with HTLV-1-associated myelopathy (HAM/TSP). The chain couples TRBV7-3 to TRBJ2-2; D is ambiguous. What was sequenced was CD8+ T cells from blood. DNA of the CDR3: TGTGCCAGCAGCTTGACGAACACCGGGGAGCTGTTTTTT. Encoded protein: CASSLTNTGELFF.